Below are 26 T cell receptor beta chains sequenced from a single sample in a study of PD-L1 blockade in urothelial cancer. Stated time point: peripheral blood 6 weeks after treatment start. The protocol was immunoSEQ multiplex PCR, while the TCRdb copy is restricted to in-frame clones and leaves out a portion. This table has about 50,000 clones, approximately 78% appearing once. The input for sequencing was PBMCs, taken around atezolizumab (anti-PD-L1) treatment. The source of these receptors is an older man with urothelial cancer.

This chain connects TRBV6-5 to TRBJ1-1; 8 positions match TRBD1. J was trimmed by 7 bases and V by 7 bases; bases with no gene match: 5. The CDR3 totals 12 residues. The germline CDR1 and CDR2 sequences are MNHEY and SVGAGI. The CDR3 loop is CASTGQGLEAFF. CDR3 nucleotides: TGTGCCAGCACCGGACAGGGCCTTGAAGCTTTCTTT.

The rearrangement joins TRBV6-1 to TRBJ1-2; D not certain. Germline assignment: CDR1 MNHNS and CDR2 SASEGT. The V end lost 0 bases, the J end lost 5 bases, and 13 bases lay between the germline ends. The CDR3 extends over 15 amino acids. The CDR3: CASSEAAGAGYGYTF. The CDR3 region has the DNA TGTGCCAGCAGTGAAGCGGCAGGAGCGGGGTATGGCTACACCTTC.

The chain employs TRBV7-9 and TRBJ2-3; the match to TRBD1 covers 7 bases. The germline CDR1 and CDR2 sequences are SEHNR and FQNEAQ (reference sequence). This CDR3 spans 14 amino acids. Germline trimming cut 3 bases from V and 4 bases from J; bases unmatched to any gene: 4. The CDR3 here is CASSLTGWADTQYF. CDR3 coding DNA: TGTGCCAGCAGCTTGACAGGGTGGGCAGATACGCAGTATTTT. Full variable domain (outside the CDR3, taken from reference TRBV7-9 and TRBJ2-3): DTGVSQNPRHKITKRGQNVTFRCDPISEHNRLYWYRQTLGQGPEFLTYFQNEAQLEKSRLLSDRFSAERPKGSFSTLEIQRTEQGDSAMYLCASSLTGWADTQYFGPGTRLTVL.

This clone was observed a single time. The CDR3 loop is CASSFGQGSSYEQYF. The CDR3 DNA reads TGTGCCAGCAGCTTTGGACAGGGGAGCTCCTACGAGCAGTACTTC. The V and J genes are TRBV7-2 and TRBJ2-7; 9 nucleotides match TRBD1. V gave up 3 bases and J gave up 0 bases; unmatched junction bases: 3. The CDR3 is made up of 15 amino acids. In germline, CDR1 is SGHTA, CDR2 FQGNSA.

This clone was detected only a few times. The chain links TRBV4-1 to TRBJ2-1, with TRBD1 matching 9 bases. The CDR3 is made up of 16 amino acids. V shed 0 bases, J shed 7 bases, and the junction held 7 bases outside the gene matches. Germline assignment: CDR1 MGHRA and CDR2 YSYEKL. The CDR3 bases are TGCGCCAGCAGCCAAGAGACAGGGGGGGGGTTTAATGAGCAGTTCTTC. It translates to CASSQETGGGFNEQFF.

The gene calls are TRBV28 and TRBJ2-5; 7 nucleotides agree with TRBD1. CDR1 is MDHEN and CDR2 is SYDVKM in the germline V gene. The CDR3 runs 16 residues. Losses at the gene ends were 1 base for V and 5 bases for J; bases not matched to a gene: 10. The chain's CDR3 is CASSLLAGGRGETQYF. The CDR3 nucleotides are TGTGCCAGCAGTTTATTGGCAGGGGGAAGGGGTGAGACCCAGTACTTC.

This chain connects TRBV25-1 to TRBJ2-5; 8 positions agree with TRBD1. The ends lost 3 bases at V and 5 bases at J; junction bases unmatched: 8. This CDR3 comprises 15 residues. CDR1 MGHDK and CDR2 SYGVNS come from the germline V gene. The CDR3 coding sequence is TGTGCCAGCAGTGACCCCAGGGGGCATAGTGAGACCCAGTACTTC. Translated: CASSDPRGHSETQYF.

The sample holds a few counts of this clone. The CDR3 protein is CASSLPRTGMDGYTF. The CDR3 DNA is TGTGCCAGCAGCCTTCCTAGGACAGGGATGGATGGCTACACCTTC. The chain couples TRBV28 to TRBJ1-2, with TRBD1 matching 8 bases. Germline V gene data show CDR1 as MDHEN and CDR2 as SYDVKM. V trimming: 6 bases; J trimming: 6 bases; junction bases outside the gene matches: 12. This CDR3 region has 15 residues.

This clone has a single count. The CDR3 here is CASSESQGGDEKLFF. CDR3 nucleotide sequence: TGTGCCAGCAGTGAATCACAGGGGGGGGATGAAAAACTGTTTTTT. The chain couples TRBV6-1 to TRBJ1-4, with TRBD1 matching 8 bases. This CDR3 has 15 residues. Germline V gene data show CDR1 as MNHNS and CDR2 as SASEGT. V lost 2 bases, J lost 6 bases, and 5 bases stayed unmatched.

This clone was counted ten times or more. This chain joins TRBV27 and TRBJ2-6; 7 nucleotides agree with TRBD2. CDR3 size: 16 residues. J lost 0 bases, V lost 6 bases, and 5 bases had no gene match. Germline V gene sequence: CDR1 MNHEY, CDR2 SMNVEV (reference sequence). For the CDR3, the DNA is TGTGCCAGCAGCCCTAGCGGCGGCTCTGGGGCCAACGTCCTGACTTTC. Translating gives CASSPSGGSGANVLTF.

As DNA, the CDR3 is TGTGCCAGCAGTCCTGGGGCGCAGGGTCAGCCCCAGCATTTT. This codes for CASSPGAQGQPQHF. V is TRBV2 and J is TRBJ1-5; a weak D match, TRBD1 (5 bases). V shed 5 bases and J shed 6 bases, with 14 bases lying between them. CDR1 and CDR2 (germline): SNHLY, FYNNEI. This CDR3 has 14 residues.

The chain's CDR3 is CASTRTSGTDTQYF. The DNA for the CDR3 is TGTGCCAGCACCCGGACTAGCGGCACAGATACGCAGTATTTT. This chain uses TRBV6-5 with TRBJ2-3; TRBD2 aligns across 9 bases. V lost 7 bases and J lost 1; bases outside the gene matches: 3. This CDR3 has 14 amino acids. The germline V gene has CDR1 MNHEY and CDR2 SVGAGI.

This clone was seen only once. The rearrangement joins TRBV30 to TRBJ1-5, with 7 nucleotides matching TRBD1. The junction had 7 bases not matched to a gene; V was cut back by 5 bases and J by 3 bases. The CDR3 runs 14 residues. In germline, CDR1 is GTSNPN, CDR2 SVGIG (reference sequence). The CDR3 loop is CAWGGQQINQPQHF. In DNA, the CDR3 is TGTGCCTGGGGGGGACAGCAAATCAATCAGCCCCAGCATTTT.

The chain has TRBV11-2 and TRBJ1-2; D perhaps matches TRBD1 (5 bases). CDR3 length: 12 amino acids. Germline V lookup: CDR1 SGHAT, CDR2 FQNNGV. Between the trimmed V and J ends, which lost 5 bases and 10 bases, there was a span of 14 bases. The CDR3 DNA reads TGTGCCAGCAGCACCTGGGACTCCCCCTACACCTTC. This encodes CASSTWDSPYTF.

The rearrangement joins TRBV13 to TRBJ2-2; D is undetermined. The CDR3 has 15 residues. Deletions cut 5 bases from V and 5 bases from J, with 15 bases between. Germline V lookup: CDR1 PRHDT, CDR2 FYEKMQ (reference sequence). The DNA for the CDR3 is TGTGCCAGCAGCCCCGGGTGGCTTAGAACCGGGGAGCTGTTTTTT. It encodes CASSPGWLRTGELFF.

This rearrangement joins TRBV12-2 to TRBJ1-5; TRBD1 is the table's D call and was not checked against the DNA. TRBV12-2 is shown as a pseudogene. The CDR3 is made up of 17 amino acids. Written as DNA, the CDR3 is TGTGCAAGTCGCTTAGCGGACAGGGGAGTTAAGGGCCAGCCCCAGCATTTT. Translating gives CASRLADRGVKGQPQHF.

V usage is TRBV7-3 and J usage is TRBJ1-1; 7 bases are a match to TRBD1. Germline CDR1 SGHTA, CDR2 FQGTGA. With V trimmed by 5 bases and J by 1 base, 7 bases remained unmatched. This CDR3 comprises 15 residues. The CDR3 protein is CASSRETGSNTEAFF. The CDR3 DNA sequence: TGTGCCAGCAGCCGCGAGACAGGGTCGAACACTGAAGCTTTCTTT.

The rearrangement joins TRBV27 to TRBJ2-1, with 11 bases matching TRBD2. Unmatched junction bases numbered 5, after V lost 4 bases and J lost 9 bases. This CDR3 contains 14 residues. CDR1 is MNHEY, CDR2 SMNVEV, per germline (reference sequence). The CDR3 DNA reads as TGTGCCAGCAGTTGGGGGACTAGCGGTAGTGAGCAGTTCTTC. This sequence encodes CASSWGTSGSEQFF.

This clone was detected only a few times. The chain employs TRBV4-1 and TRBJ1-1; TRBD1 is a possible D gene (6 bases). Trimming shortened V by 0 bases and J by 8 bases, and 16 bases separated the two germline ends. The CDR3 is 15 amino acids. Germline V gene lookup returns CDR1 MGHRA and CDR2 YSYEKL. CDR3 in amino acids: CASSQDTVQGMEAFF. CDR3 sequence (DNA): TGCGCCAGCAGCCAAGATACTGTCCAGGGGATGGAAGCTTTCTTT.

This chain links TRBV2 with TRBJ1-5; D is possibly TRBD1 (6 bases). There are 15 residues in the CDR3. Germline V gene lookup returns CDR1 SNHLY and CDR2 FYNNEI. The ends were cut back, 3 bases at V and 2 bases at J, with 11 bases in the middle. Here the CDR3 reads CASSEARGRNQPQHF. The CDR3 DNA follows: TGTGCCAGCAGTGAGGCCAGGGGTCGCAATCAGCCCCAGCATTTT.

The chain links TRBV7-2 to TRBJ1-5; 7 positions agree with TRBD1. The germline V gene has CDR1 SGHTA and CDR2 FQGNSA. The CDR3 is made up of 15 amino acids. V lost 7 bases, J lost 1 base, and 7 bases stayed unmatched. CDR3 in amino acids: CASNRGDSSNQPQHF. CDR3 in DNA: TGTGCCAGCAACAGGGGCGACTCGAGCAATCAGCCCCAGCATTTT. Based on the CDR3 plus reference TRBV7-2 and TRBJ1-5, the full variable domain is GAGVSQSPSNKVTEKGKDVELRCDPISGHTALYWYRQSLGQGLEFLIYFQGNSAPDKSGLPSDRFSAERTGGSVSTLTIQRTQQEDSAVYLCASNRGDSSNQPQHFGDGTRLSIL.

The chain joins TRBV6-1 to TRBJ1-2; tentative D call: TRBD1 (6 bases). Germline V gene lookup returns CDR1 MNHNS and CDR2 SASEGT. Between the trimmed V and J ends, which lost 3 bases and 4 bases, there was a span of 15 bases. CDR3 length equals 15 residues. CDR3 residues: CASSDERGRGYGYTF. CDR3 in DNA: TGTGCCAGCAGTGACGAGAGGGGCAGGGGCTATGGCTACACCTTC.

This chain joins TRBV28 and TRBJ1-1; 7 nucleotides align to TRBD1. The CDR3 spans 13 residues. Losses at the gene ends were 7 bases for V and 7 bases for J; bases not matched to a gene: 9. Germline lookup yields CDR1 MDHEN and CDR2 SYDVKM. The CDR3 nucleotides are TGTGCCAGCACCCCTACAGGGGCTGGTGAAGCTTTCTTT. Its translation: CASTPTGAGEAFF.

CDR3 sequence reads: CASSGTVQETQYF. DNA of the CDR3: TGTGCCAGCAGCGGGACAGTACAAGAGACCCAGTACTTC. The genes are TRBV6-1 and TRBJ2-5, with 7 bases lining up with TRBD1. Germline lookup yields CDR1 MNHNS and CDR2 SASEGT. Trimming cost V 6 bases and J 2 bases; bases outside gene matches: 3. This CDR3 has 13 residues.

Only one count was recorded for this clone. The chain employs TRBV9 and TRBJ1-3; the D is unclear. Trimming removed 1 base at V and 0 bases at J, with 8 bases between. The CDR3 covers 15 residues. In germline, CDR1 is SGDLS, CDR2 YYNGEE. As DNA, the CDR3 is TGTGCCAGCAGCGTATTTGCAGACTCTGGAAACACCATATATTTT. Its protein is CASSVFADSGNTIYF. Filled out from reference TRBV9 and TRBJ1-3, the complete variable domain reads DSGVTQTPKHLITATGQRVTLRCSPRSGDLSVYWYQQSLDQGLQFLIQYYNGEERAKGNILERFSAQQFPDLHSELNLSSLELGDSALYFCASSVFADSGNTIYFGEGSWLTVV.

This rearrangement joins TRBV19 to TRBJ2-3, with a weak D call TRBD2 (6 bases). Germline V gene data show CDR1 as LNHDA and CDR2 as SQIVND (reference sequence). V lost 8 bases and J lost 0, with 15 bases in between. The CDR3 covers 15 residues. CDR3 bases: TGTGCCAGTCAATCTAGCGCCTATAGCACAGATACGCAGTATTTT. It is translated as CASQSSAYSTDTQYF.